A single sample gave rise to the 29 T cell receptor beta chains below, sequenced in a study of cytomegalovirus exposure and HLA in healthy donors. PCR used 60 Vbeta primers and 13 Jbeta primers. Clones were sequenced by immunoSEQ multiplex PCR, and TCRdb holds only the in-frame ones, with some missing. The table has 100,000 to 140,000 clones, about 72% seen once; the top ten hold roughly 2.1%. The sequencing sample was made of PBMCs. Receptors originate from a man aged 18 to 35 in good health and CMV-seronegative.

This clone was seen just once. V gene TRBV5-1 combines with J gene TRBJ2-7; D is perhaps TRBD2 (6 bases). V dropped 4 bases and J dropped 7 bases, with 15 bases sitting between them. This CDR3 spans 13 amino acids. Per the germline V gene, CDR1 is SGHRS and CDR2 is YFSETQ. CDR3 loop: CASSRDSLWEQYF. CDR3 coding DNA: TGCGCCAGCAGCCGGGACTCCTTATGGGAGCAGTACTTC.

This clone was recorded only once. The rearrangement uses TRBV10-3 and TRBJ2-3; no firm D call. Germline values: CDR1 ENHRY, CDR2 SYGVKD. The CDR3 covers 12 residues. Trimming cost V 0 bases and J 14 bases, with 12 bases left between them. The CDR3 DNA reads as TGTGCCATCAGTGAGTCAAACGGGTCTCCGTATTTT. Amino acids: CAISESNGSPYF.

Comments on this clone: One end of the junction fails to match germline, which may point to a read error. The chain couples TRBV5-1 to TRBJ1-2; D is ambiguous. Per the germline V gene, CDR1 is SGHRS and CDR2 is YFSETQ. This CDR3 has 15 amino acids. CDR3 loop: CASSFVRGDVLGYPF. The CDR3 nucleotides read TGCGCCAGCAGCTTTGTGCGGGGAGATGTCCTGGGCTACCCCTTC.

The chain has TRBV21-1 and TRBJ1-2; the table's D call TRBD1 went unverified against the DNA. TRBV21-1 is annotated as a pseudogene. The length of the CDR3 is 12 residues. CDR3 residues: CAKYRVRYGYTF. DNA for the CDR3: TGTGCCAAGTACAGGGTTCGCTATGGCTACACCTTC.

The V call is TRBV7-9, the J call TRBJ2-3; TRBD2 agrees at 10 bases. V dropped 1 base and J dropped 2; count of bases not matched to a gene: 3. CDR3 length: 16 amino acids. Germline V gene lookup returns CDR1 SEHNR and CDR2 FQNEAQ (reference sequence). CDR3 nucleotides: TGTGCCAGCAGCTTAGGGCTAGCGGGGGACACAGATACGCAGTATTTT. Encoded protein: CASSLGLAGDTDTQYF. Supplemented by reference TRBV7-9 and TRBJ2-3, the full variable domain reads DTGVSQNPRHKITKRGQNVTFRCDPISEHNRLYWYRQTLGQGPEFLTYFQNEAQLEKSRLLSDRFSAERPKGSFSTLEIQRTEQGDSAMYLCASSLGLAGDTDTQYFGPGTRLTVL.

With regard to this clone: At the DNA level, this CDR3 is encoded by other sequences in the same sample as well. This chain uses TRBV15 with TRBJ1-1, with D hard to call. Per the germline V gene, CDR1 is LNHNV and CDR2 is YYDKDF (reference sequence). Deletions cut 0 bases from V and 1 base from J, with 6 bases between. The CDR3 covers 14 residues. The CDR3 DNA is TGTGCCACCAGCAGAGACACAGCGAACACTGAAGCTTTCTTT. Its protein is CATSRDTANTEAFF. The full variable domain, completed using reference TRBV15 and TRBJ1-1, is DAMVIQNPRYQVTQFGKPVTLSCSQTLNHNVMYWYQQKSSQAPKLLFHYYDKDFNNEADTPDNFQSRRPNTSFCFLDIRSPGLGDTAMYLCATSRDTANTEAFFGQGTRLTVV.

J is TRBJ2-1 and V is TRBV6-5; D gene unclear. Germline CDR1 is MNHEY and CDR2 is SVGAGI. Between the trimmed V and J ends, which lost 4 bases and 4 bases, there was a span of 11 bases. The CDR3 has 14 residues. CDR3 region: CASSSPDKYNEQFF. In DNA, the CDR3 is TGTGCCAGCAGTTCACCCGACAAATACAATGAGCAGTTCTTC.

Points on this clone: This may come from a read error, since a much larger clone is one base off. The rearrangement uses TRBV4-2 and TRBJ2-7; possibly TRBD2 for D (6 bases). Between the trimmed V and J ends, which lost 4 bases and 3 bases, there was a span of 10 bases. The CDR3 has 13 amino acids. Germline lookup yields CDR1 LGHNA and CDR2 YNFKEQ. CDR3 nucleotide sequence: TGTGCCAGCAGCCCCGGGACTTTCTACGAGCAGTACTTC. This encodes CASSPGTFYEQYF.

This chain joins TRBV27 and TRBJ2-5; TRBD1 matches 9 bases. CDR3 length equals 15 residues. CDR1 and CDR2 (germline): MNHEY, SMNVEV (reference sequence). The J segment lost 1 base and the V segment lost 10 bases, leaving 10 bases of the junction unmatched. This CDR3 is CATRPGQGSQETQYF. As DNA, the CDR3 is TGTGCCACCCGACCGGGACAGGGAAGCCAAGAGACCCAGTACTTC.

This chain links TRBV7-9 with TRBJ1-5, with D uncertain. Germline V lookup: CDR1 SEHNR, CDR2 FQNEAQ (reference sequence). The V gene lost 6 bases and the J gene lost 6 bases, with 9 bases spanning the gap. There are 12 residues in the CDR3. CDR3 coding DNA: TGTGCCAGCAGTTCTGAGGTTCAGCCCCAGCATTTT. Residues: CASSSEVQPQHF.

The chain carries TRBV2 and TRBJ2-7; D perhaps matches TRBD1 (6 bases). V was trimmed by 6 bases and J by 1 base, leaving 13 bases between them. Germline CDR1 reads SNHLY; CDR2 reads FYNNEI. The CDR3 sequence is 14 residues long. The CDR3 spells CASRRQDKSYEQYF. The DNA of the CDR3 is TGTGCCAGCAGAAGACAGGATAAGTCCTACGAGCAGTACTTC.

The chain uses TRBV5-5 and TRBJ2-2; D unclear. Germline V gene data show CDR1 as SGHKS and CDR2 as YYEKEE (reference sequence). V dropped 6 bases and J dropped 1 base, with 16 bases sitting between them. The CDR3 extends over 16 amino acids. CDR3 residues: CASTVSPGVNTGELFF. The CDR3 nucleotides read TGTGCCAGCACCGTCTCTCCAGGCGTGAACACCGGGGAGCTGTTTTTT.

The chain links TRBV27 to TRBJ1-2, with D unresolved. The V and J ends lost 5 bases and 6 bases respectively, with 16 bases between them. Germline V gene data show CDR1 as MNHEY and CDR2 as SMNVEV (reference sequence). The CDR3 is 14 amino acids. CDR3 loop: CASSPDSPGDGYTF. The CDR3 DNA is TGTGCCAGCAGTCCAGACTCCCCCGGCGATGGCTACACCTTC.

The DNA of the CDR3 is TGTGCCAGCAGCTTAGCGGCTAGCGGCGAACAAGAGACCCAGTACTTC. This gives the protein CASSLAASGEQETQYF. The chain is built from TRBV7-8 and TRBJ2-5; 7 bases fit TRBD2. V dropped 0 bases and J dropped 2; count of bases not matched to a gene: 6. This CDR3 spans 16 amino acids. In germline, CDR1 is SGHVS, CDR2 FQNEAQ.

V usage is TRBV7-2 and J usage is TRBJ1-5; weak D call: TRBD1 (5 bases). The CDR3 is 15 residues long. Germline loops: CDR1 SGHTA, CDR2 FQGNSA. Trimming cost V 1 base and J 6 bases, with 13 bases left between them. As DNA, the CDR3 is TGTGCCAGCAGCTTAGTGGCAGGGTGGCGTCAGCCCCAGCATTTT. Protein: CASSLVAGWRQPQHF.

The V and J genes are TRBV5-1 and TRBJ2-5; TRBD1 is a possible D gene (6 bases). V dropped 4 bases and J dropped 3 bases, with 19 bases sitting between them. Germline assignment: CDR1 SGHRS and CDR2 YFSETQ. The CDR3 has 16 residues. CDR3 DNA sequence: TGCGCCAGCAGCAATCGACAGGCACAGGGCAAAGAGACCCAGTACTTC. Its protein product is CASSNRQAQGKETQYF.

The CDR3 region is CASSLAIREVSGNTIYF. Written as DNA, the CDR3 is TGTGCCAGCAGCTTGGCGATCCGGGAGGTCTCTGGAAACACCATATATTTT. The chain has TRBV5-5 and TRBJ1-3, with D unresolved. Germline CDR1 SGHKS, CDR2 YYEKEE (reference sequence). The V end lost 0 bases, the J end lost 0 bases, and 13 bases lay between the germline ends. The CDR3 contains 17 residues.

V and J are TRBV5-1 and TRBJ2-2, with TRBD2 matching over 10 bases. The CDR3 is made up of 18 amino acids. Germline CDR1 is SGHRS and CDR2 is YFSETQ. V was clipped by 4 bases and J by 1 base; unmatched bases: 10. The CDR3 DNA sequence: TGCGCCAGCAGCCATCGGACTAGCGGCCCCCAGAACACCGGGGAGCTGTTTTTT. Translating gives CASSHRTSGPQNTGELFF. Full variable domain (rest looked up from reference TRBV5-1 and TRBJ2-2): KAGVTQTPRYLIKTRGQQVTLSCSPISGHRSVSWYQQTPGQGLQFLFEYFSETQRNKGNFPGRFSGRQFSNSRSEMNVSTLELGDSALYLCASSHRTSGPQNTGELFFGEGSRLTVL.

This rearrangement joins TRBV5-6 to TRBJ2-3; a weak D match, TRBD1 (6 bases). This CDR3 comprises 13 residues. Germline CDR1 is SGHDT and CDR2 is YYEEEE. V gave up 4 bases and J gave up 4 bases, with 10 bases separating them. This CDR3 reads CASSRQGPDTQYF. In nucleotides, the CDR3 is TGTGCCAGCAGCAGGCAGGGGCCAGATACGCAGTATTTT.

The V and J genes are TRBV9 and TRBJ2-5; the D is unclear. The DNA end favors TRBJ2-7, so the J call may be wrong. CDR3 length equals 12 residues. Germline V gene sequence: CDR1 SGDLS, CDR2 YYNGEE. The CDR3 DNA sequence: TGTGCCAGCAGCATCAACGACTACGAGCAGTACTTC. Encoded protein: CASSINDYEQYF.

The gene calls are TRBV15 and TRBJ2-1; D is uncertain. Germline CDR1 and CDR2: LNHNV and YYDKDF (reference sequence). The V end lost 3 bases, the J end lost 7 bases, and 7 bases lay between the germline ends. The CDR3 runs to 12 residues. The DNA of the CDR3 is TGTGCCACCAGCAGTATCGGTAATGAGCAGTTCTTC. It codes for CATSSIGNEQFF. Full variable domain (missing parts from reference TRBV15 and TRBJ2-1): DAMVIQNPRYQVTQFGKPVTLSCSQTLNHNVMYWYQQKSSQAPKLLFHYYDKDFNNEADTPDNFQSRRPNTSFCFLDIRSPGLGDTAMYLCATSSIGNEQFFGPGTRLTVL.

The chain uses TRBV10-2 and TRBJ1-5; D is perhaps TRBD1 (5 bases). The germline V gene has CDR1 WSHSY and CDR2 SAAADI. This CDR3 is 14 amino acids long. V lost 4 bases and J lost 5, with 12 bases in between. CDR3 bases: TGCGCCAGCAGTGGTAGGGGCTCGGATCAGCCCCAGCATTTT. Residues: CASSGRGSDQPQHF.

CDR3: CASSDGSLATNEKLFF. DNA of the CDR3: TGTGCCAGCAGTGATGGGAGCCTTGCAACTAATGAAAAACTGTTTTTT. This chain connects TRBV25-1 to TRBJ1-4; no firm D call. Trimming took off 3 bases at V and 0 bases at J, with 11 bases between the two ends. The CDR3 contains 16 residues. Germline V gene sequence: CDR1 MGHDK, CDR2 SYGVNS.

This clone came up a few times. This chain uses TRBV6-1 with TRBJ2-1; 9 nucleotides align to TRBD1. V trimming: 3 bases; J trimming: 7 bases; junction bases outside the gene matches: 10. The CDR3 has 16 amino acids. The germline V gene has CDR1 MNHNS and CDR2 SASEGT. The DNA of the CDR3 is TGTGCCAGCAGTGAGGAATTGGGGACAGGGTGGAATGAGCAGTTCTTC. Translation: CASSEELGTGWNEQFF.

The V and J genes are TRBV5-6 and TRBJ1-6, with TRBD1 matching over 10 bases. Germline V CDR1 and CDR2: SGHDT, YYEEEE. The length of the CDR3 is 16 residues. J lost 9 bases, V lost 4 bases, and 10 bases had no gene match. The CDR3 DNA reads as TGTGCCAGCAGCAACACCGGTGGGACAGGGGTTTCACCCCTCCACTTT. It is translated as CASSNTGGTGVSPLHF. Full variable domain (rest looked up from reference TRBV5-6 and TRBJ1-6): DAGVTQSPTHLIKTRGQQVTLRCSPKSGHDTVSWYQQALGQGPQFIFQYYEEEERQRGNFPDRFSGHQFPNYSSELNVNALLLGDSALYLCASSNTGGTGVSPLHFGNGTRLTVT.

The CDR3 region is CASSLSGGYEQYF. CDR3 nucleotides: TGTGCCAGCAGCCTTAGCGGGGGCTACGAGCAGTACTTC. J is TRBJ2-7 and V is TRBV11-3, with 9 bases fitting TRBD2. Trimming at V came to 5 bases and at J to 3 bases, leaving 2 bases not matched to a gene. Germline V gene sequence: CDR1 SGHNT, CDR2 YENEEA. The CDR3 has 13 residues.

This rearrangement joins TRBV7-9 to TRBJ1-2; TRBD1 agrees at 8 bases. V trimming: 5 bases; J trimming: 4 bases; junction bases outside the gene matches: 9. The CDR3 covers 15 residues. Per the germline V gene, CDR1 is SEHNR and CDR2 is FQNEAQ (reference sequence). The CDR3 sequence is CASSGRQGTGYGYTF. The CDR3 bases are TGTGCCAGCAGCGGCAGACAGGGGACAGGCTATGGCTACACCTTC.

The chain couples TRBV9 to TRBJ1-1; maybe TRBD1 (6 bases). Germline V CDR1 and CDR2: SGDLS, YYNGEE. Trimming cost V 2 bases and J 5 bases, with 13 bases left between them. The CDR3 runs to 14 residues. Here the CDR3 DNA reads TGTGCCAGCAGCGTGATGGGACAAGGGACTGAAGCTTTCTTT. It yields the protein CASSVMGQGTEAFF.

The chain's CDR3 is CASRGTDYNSPLHF. In DNA form, the CDR3 reads TGTGCCAGCAGGGGGACAGACTATAATTCACCCCTCCACTTT. The chain links TRBV6-4 to TRBJ1-6, with 7 nucleotides matching TRBD1. CDR3 length equals 14 residues. The germline CDR1 and CDR2 sequences are MRHNA and SNTAGT. Trimming removed 6 bases from V and 3 bases from J; junction bases left unmatched: 2.